This entry lists 22 T cell receptor beta chains sequenced from one sample in a study of shared clonotypes between healthy human individuals. Method: immunoSEQ multiplex PCR; TCRdb's copy keeps in-frame clones and lacks some. The sample yields around 2.3 million clones, approximately 96% seen once. Sequencing used naive CD4+ T cells sorted from blood. Specified subset: CD45RA+ positively selected. The source is a man between 18 and 35 years old in good health.

This clone was picked up one time. The CDR3 is CASSTPGLAGGDEQFF. In DNA form, the CDR3 reads TGTGCCAGTAGTACCCCGGGACTAGCGGGAGGAGATGAGCAGTTCTTC. V is TRBV19 and J is TRBJ2-1; 15 nucleotides line up with TRBD2. The CDR3 runs to 16 residues. The ends lost 4 bases at V and 8 bases at J; junction bases unmatched: 6. CDR1 LNHDA and CDR2 SQIVND come from the germline V gene (reference sequence). The variable domain in full, completed from reference TRBV19 and TRBJ2-1, reads DGGITQSPKYLFRKEGQNVTLSCEQNLNHDAMYWYRQDPGQGLRLIYYSQIVNDFQKGDIAEGYSVSREKKESFPLTVTSAQKNPTAFYLCASSTPGLAGGDEQFFGPGTRLTVL.

V and J are TRBV30 and TRBJ2-3; TRBD1 aligns across 9 bases. J lost 2 bases, V lost 1 base, and 1 base had no gene match. Germline V gives CDR1 GTSNPN, CDR2 SVGIG (reference sequence). The CDR3 sequence is 14 residues long. As DNA, the CDR3 is TGTGCCTGGAGTGGGGACAGGGCCACAGATACGCAGTATTTT. Amino acids: CAWSGDRATDTQYF.

Concerning this clone: Different DNA sequences within this sample yield the same CDR3. This rearrangement joins TRBV19 to TRBJ2-3, with D perhaps matching TRBD2 (6 bases). Germline CDR1 is LNHDA and CDR2 is SQIVND (reference sequence). V shed 6 bases and J shed 2 bases, with 9 bases lying between them. The CDR3 has 13 amino acids. The CDR3 region has the DNA TGTGCCAGTAGGCGGGGAGTCACAGATACGCAGTATTTT. This encodes CASRRGVTDTQYF.

The chain uses TRBV20-1 and TRBJ1-2; D is unclear. The ends were cut back, 0 bases at V and 7 bases at J, with 6 bases in the middle. The CDR3 totals 11 residues. Germline loops: CDR1 DFQATT, CDR2 SNEGSKA (reference sequence). In nucleotides, the CDR3 is TGCAGTGCTAGAGATCTTCTTGGCTACACCTTC. Translation gives CSARDLLGYTF.

With regard to this clone: Other DNA variants within this sample encode the same CDR3. The chain's CDR3 is CASSVGQGANGYTF. The CDR3 DNA follows: TGTGCCAGCAGTGTGGGACAGGGGGCCAATGGCTACACCTTC. The chain uses TRBV6-1 and TRBJ1-2, with 12 bases identical to TRBD1. The CDR3 is 14 residues long. With 4 bases clipped from V and 6 bases from J, the junction kept 3 bases outside the gene matches. Germline-derived CDR1 and CDR2 are MNHNS and SASEGT.

A single count supports this clone. The chain carries TRBV2 and TRBJ2-6; TRBD1 matches 8 bases. J lost 2 bases, V lost 5 bases, and 2 bases had no gene match. This CDR3 spans 15 amino acids. The germline V gene encodes CDR1 SNHLY and CDR2 FYNNEI. The CDR3 here is CASSTQGAGANVLTF. The CDR3 nucleotides are TGTGCCAGCAGTACACAGGGGGCTGGGGCCAACGTCCTGACTTTC.

The chain recombines TRBV7-8 with TRBJ1-1; weak D call: TRBD1 (6 bases). Germline assignment: CDR1 SGHVS and CDR2 FQNEAQ. The length of the CDR3 is 13 residues. Trimming left V 0 bases short and J 6 bases short, with 8 bases between. CDR3 nucleotides: TGTGCCAGCAGCTTAGCCAGGGGTTCTGAAGCTTTCTTT. It encodes CASSLARGSEAFF. The variable domain in full, completed from reference TRBV7-8 and TRBJ1-1, reads GAGVSQSPRYKVAKRGQDVALRCDPISGHVSLFWYQQALGQGPEFLTYFQNEAQLDKSGLPSDRFFAERPEGSVSTLKIQRTQQEDSAVYLCASSLARGSEAFFGQGTRLTVV.

The chain uses TRBV5-1 and TRBJ2-2; either TRBD1 or TRBD2 may fit D (5 bases each). Trimming took off 2 bases at V and 7 bases at J, with 15 bases between the two ends. Germline V gives CDR1 SGHRS, CDR2 YFSETQ. The CDR3 has 15 residues. The CDR3 here is CASSLTLGASGELFF. The CDR3 DNA sequence: TGCGCCAGCAGCTTAACACTCGGGGCTAGCGGGGAGCTGTTTTTT.

The chain employs TRBV4-1 and TRBJ1-3, with D possibly TRBD1 on 5 matching bases. V lost 0 bases to trimming and J lost 0 bases, with 12 bases between them. Germline CDR1 MGHRA, CDR2 YSYEKL. The CDR3 has 17 residues. DNA for the CDR3: TGCGCCAGCAGCCAAGAAAGGGGACTCAGCTCTGGAAACACCATATATTTT. Protein product: CASSQERGLSSGNTIYF.

In this sample, this clone turned up once. The gene calls are TRBV5-1 and TRBJ1-6; D gene unclear. The V and J ends lost 0 bases and 1 base respectively, with 8 bases between them. Germline assignment: CDR1 SGHRS and CDR2 YFSETQ. The CDR3 covers 16 residues. The CDR3 here is CASSLVEFSYNSPLHF. In DNA form, the CDR3 reads TGCGCCAGCAGCTTGGTGGAGTTTTCCTATAATTCACCCCTCCACTTT.

V is TRBV19 and J is TRBJ2-5, with 9 nucleotides matching TRBD1. Germline lookup yields CDR1 LNHDA and CDR2 SQIVND (reference sequence). V gave up 6 bases and J gave up 2 bases; unmatched junction bases: 7. This CDR3 is built from 15 residues. CDR3 nucleotides: TGTGCCAGTAGCGGGGACAGGGAAACACAAGAGACCCAGTACTTC. Encoded protein: CASSGDRETQETQYF.

The V and J genes are TRBV5-4 and TRBJ2-1; D may be TRBD2 (7 bases). This CDR3 comprises 15 residues. The V end was cut by 4 bases, the J end by 9 bases, with 20 bases between. Germline assignment: CDR1 SGHNT and CDR2 YYREEE (reference sequence). Written as DNA, the CDR3 is TGTGCCAGCAGCCAGGGAGGGGGTTGGTTCGTTGAGCAGTTCTTC. Translated, it gives CASSQGGGWFVEQFF.

The genes are TRBV10-1 and TRBJ1-1; a possible D gene is TRBD1 (5 bases). Trimming shortened V by 6 bases and J by 5 bases, and 16 bases separated the two germline ends. CDR3 length equals 14 residues. CDR1 and CDR2 from the germline V gene are WNHNN and SYGVQD (reference sequence). This chain's CDR3 is CASSQGGGMTEAFF. The CDR3 DNA reads as TGCGCCAGCAGCCAGGGTGGGGGAATGACTGAAGCTTTCTTT.

This clone was recorded a few times. The rearrangement uses TRBV7-9 and TRBJ1-1, with D unresolved. This CDR3 is 14 amino acids long. Deletions cut 3 bases from V and 3 bases from J, with 11 bases between. CDR1 SEHNR and CDR2 FQNEAQ come from the germline V gene (reference sequence). Written as DNA, the CDR3 is TGTGCCAGCAGCTTGGGGTTCTGGGACACTGAAGCTTTCTTT. Residues: CASSLGFWDTEAFF.

The genes are TRBV30 and TRBJ1-3; perhaps TRBD1 as D (6 bases). The V gene's germline CDR1 is GTSNPN and CDR2 SVGIG (reference sequence). V was cut by 1 base and J by 7 bases, with 23 bases left in between. The CDR3 is made up of 17 amino acids. The CDR3 coding sequence is TGTGCCTGGAGTGCCGCTAGGGGGGCCCAACGGTGGAACACCATATATTTT. Translated: CAWSAARGAQRWNTIYF.

This clone was seen just once. The chain is built from TRBV11-2 and TRBJ2-7; 12 positions agree with TRBD2. This CDR3 spans 14 amino acids. Germline trimming cut 5 bases from V and 6 bases from J; bases unmatched to any gene: 5. Germline assignment: CDR1 SGHAT and CDR2 FQNNGV. The CDR3 bases are TGTGCCAGCAGCCCGGGACTAGCGGGTCTCGAGCAGTACTTC. Its protein product is CASSPGLAGLEQYF.

The chain joins TRBV6-1 to TRBJ2-3; no clear D. Germline CDR1 and CDR2: MNHNS and SASEGT. The CDR3 runs to 18 residues. V lost 1 base, J lost 5 bases, and 22 bases lay in between. CDR3 nucleotides: TGTGCCAGCAGTGAAGGAGTAGGTGTACCTATTCATAGAGATACGCAGTATTTT. It yields the protein CASSEGVGVPIHRDTQYF.

This clone was recorded once. The chain links TRBV28 to TRBJ1-2; maybe TRBD1 (6 bases). Germline V gene data show CDR1 as MDHEN and CDR2 as SYDVKM. V gave up 3 bases and J gave up 4 bases, with 21 bases separating them. The CDR3 spans 17 residues. CDR3 residues: CASSLGPGTLPSYGYTF. The CDR3 DNA follows: TGTGCCAGCAGTTTGGGTCCCGGGACACTGCCGTCCTATGGCTACACCTTC.

This sequence joins TRBV19 and TRBJ2-3; D remains unclear. V lost 4 bases and J lost 6, with 11 bases in between. This CDR3 spans 13 amino acids. The germline gives CDR1 LNHDA, CDR2 SQIVND (reference sequence). The CDR3 nucleotides read TGTGCCAGTAGTAGAGGACCTACGGATACGCAGTATTTT. It codes for CASSRGPTDTQYF.

The rearrangement joins TRBV19 to TRBJ2-2; 11 bases map to TRBD1. The V gene end was trimmed by 4 bases and the J gene end by 5 bases; junction bases not matched to a gene: 12. The CDR3 contains 18 residues. CDR1 and CDR2 from the germline V gene are LNHDA and SQIVND (reference sequence). DNA of the CDR3: TGTGCCAGTAGTAGGACAACCCTCGGGACAGGGGGTACCGGGGAGCTGTTTTTT. Its protein is CASSRTTLGTGGTGELFF.

CDR3 loop: CASSLSLADGETQYF. The CDR3 bases are TGTGCCAGCAGCTTGAGTCTAGCGGACGGAGAGACCCAGTACTTC. The chain has TRBV5-4 and TRBJ2-5; 7 bases match TRBD2. V lost 1 base and J lost 4; bases outside the gene matches: 7. The germline V gene has CDR1 SGHNT and CDR2 YYREEE (reference sequence). This CDR3 comprises 15 residues. Full variable domain (missing parts from reference TRBV5-4 and TRBJ2-5): ETGVTQSPTHLIKTRGQQVTLRCSSQSGHNTVSWYQQALGQGPQFIFQYYREEENGRGNFPPRFSGLQFPNYSSELNVNALELDDSALYLCASSLSLADGETQYFGPGTRLLVL.

This clone occurred once. The rearrangement joins TRBV4-3 to TRBJ1-2; TRBD1 might be the D (5 bases). The V and J ends lost 0 bases and 7 bases respectively, with 15 bases between them. The CDR3 runs 15 residues. From germline, CDR1 is LGHNA and CDR2 YSLEER. CDR3 in amino acids: CASSQDWQGVRGYTF. Here the CDR3 DNA reads TGCGCCAGCAGCCAAGATTGGCAGGGAGTTCGTGGCTACACCTTC.